The 20 T cell receptor beta chains presented below share a single source sample, sequenced in a study of metastatic and nonmetastatic thyroid tumors. Each patient went into thyroid surgery without having received any treatment. TCRdb recomputed clones from the PCR reads via MiXCR. The sample records around 30,000 clones, less than 14% being singletons. The sequencing input was blood. The receptors come from a female donor with papillary thyroid cancer or a benign thyroid nodule (not recorded which). Some clones in this sample may be carry-over from other donors' samples.

In this sample, this clone turned up many times. The CDR3 region has the DNA TGTGCCAGCAGTTACAGGGGCCTCTACGAGCAGTACTTC. It specifies CASSYRGLYEQYF. The rearrangement joins TRBV2 to TRBJ2-7, with 7 bases matching TRBD1. Germline V CDR1 and CDR2: SNHLY, FYNNEI. V dropped 5 bases and J dropped 3; count of bases not matched to a gene: 4. CDR3 length: 13 amino acids.

V is TRBV20-1 and J is TRBJ2-4; no clear D. With 6 bases removed from V and 0 bases from J, the gap between germline ends came to 15 bases. CDR3 length: 15 amino acids. From germline, CDR1 is DFQATT and CDR2 SNEGSKA (reference sequence). CDR3 in amino acids: CSAEAQNLAKNIQYF. For the CDR3, the DNA is TGCAGTGCCGAGGCACAGAACTTAGCCAAAAACATTCAGTACTTC.

This clone appeared many times. A clone one base away is much larger, so this may be a read error. This sample includes further DNA sequences coding for the same CDR3. The V and J genes are TRBV10-3 and TRBJ2-5; TRBD2 matches at 8 bases. This CDR3 spans 16 amino acids. Per the germline V gene, CDR1 is ENHRY and CDR2 is SYGVKD. Germline trimming cut 3 bases from V and 4 bases from J; bases unmatched to any gene: 10. CDR3 loop: CAISDSPGGNGETQYF. In DNA form, the CDR3 reads TGTGCCATCAGTGATTCTCCGGGGGGGAATGGAGAGACCCAGTACTTC.

This clone was seen repeatedly, ten times or more. The CDR3, as DNA: TGTGCCAGCAGTAGGGACCAGCGGGACCCTCCCAACGAGCAGTACTTC. It is translated as CASSRDQRDPPNEQYF. The chain employs TRBV6-2 or TRBV6-3 and TRBJ2-7; 7 positions agree with TRBD2. This CDR3 contains 16 residues. The V and J ends lost 5 bases and 5 bases, in that order; junction bases with no gene match: 15. The germline CDR1 and CDR2 sequences are MNHEY and SVGEGT.

This clone was recorded many times. The V and J genes are TRBV28 and TRBJ1-2; no clear D gene. V shed 2 bases and J shed 4 bases, with 8 bases lying between them. Looked up from germline, CDR1 is MDHEN and CDR2 is SYDVKM. This CDR3 spans 13 amino acids. The CDR3 protein is CASSLNRAYGYTF. The DNA of the CDR3 is TGTGCCAGCAGTTTAAATCGGGCCTATGGCTACACCTTC.

In its sample, this clone was seen many times. In nucleotides, the CDR3 is TGTGCCAGCAGCTCGGGACTCTTCACCGAGCAGTACTTC. This encodes CASSSGLFTEQYF. The chain carries TRBV7-3 and TRBJ2-7; a weak D match, TRBD2 (6 bases). The germline CDR1 and CDR2 sequences are SGHTA and FQGTGA. Between the trimmed V and J ends, which lost 4 bases and 6 bases, there was a span of 13 bases. This CDR3 is 13 amino acids long.

This clone was detected a few times. The V gene is TRBV27, the J gene TRBJ2-1; possible D gene TRBD2, 5 bases. Trimming took off 9 bases at V and 0 bases at J, with 21 bases between the two ends. The CDR3 extends over 17 amino acids. Germline CDR1 reads MNHEY; CDR2 reads SMNVEV (reference sequence). This chain's CDR3 is CASNSSAVLSSYNEQFF. CDR3 nucleotide sequence: TGTGCCAGTAATTCTTCAGCGGTACTATCCTCCTACAATGAGCAGTTCTTC.

This clone was observed at least ten times. This chain joins TRBV2 and TRBJ2-4, with D uncertain. Looked up from germline, CDR1 is SNHLY and CDR2 is FYNNEI. The CDR3 is 13 amino acids. V was trimmed by 7 bases and J by 4 bases, leaving 11 bases between them. CDR3 residues: CASMKEWKNIQYF. CDR3 DNA: TGTGCCAGCATGAAAGAGTGGAAAAACATTCAGTACTTC.

In its sample, this clone was seen many times. This chain connects TRBV6-2 or TRBV6-3 to TRBJ2-7, with 8 bases identical to TRBD1. The CDR3 contains 13 residues. The germline V gene encodes CDR1 MNHEY and CDR2 SVGEGT. The J segment lost 10 bases and the V segment lost 2 bases, leaving 7 bases of the junction unmatched. The CDR3 bases are TGTGCCAGCAGTTACCGGGGACAGGCGGTACAGTACTTC. Amino acid sequence: CASSYRGQAVQYF.

This clone is classed as medium-sized. The chain carries TRBV19 and TRBJ1-6; D gene ambiguous. Germline loops: CDR1 LNHDA, CDR2 SQIVND (reference sequence). The CDR3 runs to 13 residues. The ends were cut back, 6 bases at V and 10 bases at J, with 13 bases in the middle. The CDR3 sequence: CASSLKPTSPLHF. CDR3 coding DNA: TGTGCCAGTAGCCTAAAGCCCACATCACCCCTCCACTTT.

This clone was counted many times. The chain has TRBV12-5 and TRBJ1-1; D gene ambiguous. Germline CDR1 LGHNT, CDR2 FRNRAP. V lost 6 bases and J lost 4, with 12 bases in between. The CDR3 totals 13 residues. CDR3 in DNA: TGTGCTAGTGGATTCCAGCCAGGCACTGAAGCTTTCTTT. Protein product: CASGFQPGTEAFF.

This clone was observed at least ten times. The V and J genes are TRBV12-3 or TRBV12-4 and TRBJ2-3, with 12 bases aligning to TRBD1. V was pared by 7 bases and J by 10 bases, with 12 bases of the junction left unmatched. The CDR3 spans 15 residues. CDR3 DNA sequence: TGTGCCAGCATCCTCGGGACAGGGGGCCCTGAGGCGCAGTATTTT. It specifies CASILGTGGPEAQYF.

This clone occurred many times. V is TRBV7-8 and J is TRBJ2-7; 8 nucleotides align to TRBD2. Trimming at V came to 6 bases and at J to 4 bases, leaving 14 bases not matched to a gene. The CDR3 length is 16 residues. In germline, CDR1 is SGHVS, CDR2 FQNEAQ. The CDR3 spells CASSPRAGVKVYEQYF. The CDR3 DNA reads TGTGCCAGCAGTCCAAGAGCGGGAGTAAAGGTATACGAGCAGTACTTC.

This clone has a count of ten or more. This chain connects TRBV28 to TRBJ1-2; D gene unclear. V lost 5 bases and J lost 4, with 8 bases in between. The germline CDR1 and CDR2 sequences are MDHEN and SYDVKM. The CDR3 covers 12 residues. CDR3 sequence: CASSAGGYGYTF. DNA for the CDR3: TGTGCCAGCAGTGCAGGAGGCTATGGCTACACCTTC.

This clone was found many times. This sequence joins TRBV9 and TRBJ1-6; D is unresolved. There are 14 residues in the CDR3. Germline assignment: CDR1 SGDLS and CDR2 YYNGEE. V lost 3 bases, J lost 10 bases, and 14 bases lay in between. CDR3 DNA sequence: TGTGCCAGCAGCGAGGAGGGCTTCCAATCACCCCTCCACTTT. The encoded protein is CASSEEGFQSPLHF.

This clone appeared many times. The chain links TRBV18 to TRBJ2-3, with TRBD2 identical over 9 bases. The V gene's germline CDR1 is KGHSH and CDR2 LQKENI. The CDR3 contains 17 residues. The V and J ends lost 0 bases and 5 bases, in that order; junction bases with no gene match: 9. This CDR3 reads CASSPPRGRAAQDTQYF. The CDR3 DNA is TGTGCCAGCTCACCACCGCGCGGGAGGGCCGCACAAGATACGCAGTATTTT.

This clone occurred many times. This rearrangement joins TRBV6-2 or TRBV6-3 to TRBJ1-2, with D unresolved. The CDR3 is 15 residues long. Looked up from germline, CDR1 is MNHEY and CDR2 is SVGEGT. The V and J ends lost 0 bases and 8 bases respectively, with 16 bases between them. CDR3 DNA sequence: TGTGCCAGCAGTTACTCGAGTGGCTCCGGTTGGGGCTACACCTTC. Translating gives CASSYSSGSGWGYTF.

For this clone: Compared with germline, one end of the junction differs, possibly owing to a read error. The chain joins TRBV18 to TRBJ2-7, with 9 bases lining up with TRBD2. The CDR3 spans 16 residues. Germline values: CDR1 KGHSH, CDR2 LQKENI. CDR3 in amino acids: CASSRPGTSRSCEQYF. Here the CDR3 DNA reads TGTGCCAGCTCACGCCCCGGGACTAGCCGATCCTGCGAGCAGTACTTC.

This clone was found many times. J is TRBJ2-5 and V is TRBV6-1; 8 nucleotides agree with TRBD2. Germline V gene data show CDR1 as MNHNS and CDR2 as SASEGT. The V segment lost 6 bases and the J segment 5 bases; nucleotides outside the gene matches: 8. There are 14 residues in the CDR3. The CDR3 region has the DNA TGTGCCAGCAGCAACGTTCGCGGGAGGGAGACCCAGTACTTC. This gives the protein CASSNVRGRETQYF.

This clone was seen repeatedly, ten times or more. The chain combines TRBV28 with TRBJ1-3; D might be TRBD1 (5 bases). This CDR3 contains 16 residues. The germline V gene has CDR1 MDHEN and CDR2 SYDVKM. The V end lost 3 bases, the J end lost 4 bases, and 16 bases lay between the germline ends. CDR3 in DNA: TGTGCCAGCAGTTTTAGGGGAGGGTACTCCGGAAACACCATATATTTT. It encodes CASSFRGGYSGNTIYF. Looking up the rest from reference TRBV28 and TRBJ1-3 gives the full variable domain: DVKVTQSSRYLVKRTGEKVFLECVQDMDHENMFWYRQDPGLGLRLIYFSYDVKMKEKGDIPEGYSVSREKKERFSLILESASTNQTSMYLCASSFRGGYSGNTIYFGEGSWLTVV.